This T cell receptor (beta chain) derives from a study of regulatory T cells in long-lasting Graves disease. Notes on the study in general: Possibly, too few samples lowered accuracy.

The table lists this clonotype with a few counts. Its antigen is not known. V lost 3 bases and J lost 2, with 10 bases in between. This CDR3 is 14 amino acids long. Germline V gene data show CDR1 as MGHRA and CDR2 as YSYEKL. Relying on iRepertoire HTBI primers and Arm-PCR of CDR3 regions, the team built TCR beta libraries. One entry per CDR3 protein results from TCRdb running MiXCR on the multiplex PCR reads. The data hold 400,000 to 500,000 distinct CDR3 sequences, with about 15% observed a single time. Time point denoted: newly diagnosed GD, antithyroid drugs for less than 3 months. RNA isolated from PBMCs was used to make the TCR library. An endocrinology department in Xi'an, China, supplied the patients. These data also formed part of another study, on T cells in Graves' hyperthyroidism and ophthalmopathy. As that report states: For Graves' hyperthyroidism to be stable, ophthalmopathy could not progress within 18 months. The TCR CDR3 was amplified in a first-round RT-PCR using the HTBI primer set.

This chain joins TRBV4-1 and TRBJ2-5, with D possibly TRBD1 on 5 matching bases. This TCR was recovered from a woman aged 40 to 55 with Graves disease. The sequencing here drew on peripheral blood mononuclear cells (PBMCs), taken at new diagnosis, from a patient treated with antithyroid drugs. CDR3 in DNA: TGCGCCAGCAGCCACTCGCAGGGTCAAGAGACCCAGTACTTC. It encodes CASSHSQGQETQYF.